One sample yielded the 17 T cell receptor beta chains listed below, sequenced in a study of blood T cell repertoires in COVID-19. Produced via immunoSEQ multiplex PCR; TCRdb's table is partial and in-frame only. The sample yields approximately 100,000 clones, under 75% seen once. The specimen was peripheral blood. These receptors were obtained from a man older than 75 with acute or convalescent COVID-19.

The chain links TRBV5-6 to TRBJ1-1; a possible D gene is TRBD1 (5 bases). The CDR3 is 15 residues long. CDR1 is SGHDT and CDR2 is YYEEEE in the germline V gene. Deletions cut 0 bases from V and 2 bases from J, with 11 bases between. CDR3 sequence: CASSLAPGLNTEAFF. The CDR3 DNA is TGTGCCAGCAGCTTGGCCCCAGGGCTCAACACTGAAGCTTTCTTT.

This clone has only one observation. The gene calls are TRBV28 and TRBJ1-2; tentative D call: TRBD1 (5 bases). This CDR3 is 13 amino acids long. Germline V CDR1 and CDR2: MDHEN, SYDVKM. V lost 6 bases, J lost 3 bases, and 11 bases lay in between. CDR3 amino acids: CASSLGTDYGYTF. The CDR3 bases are TGTGCCAGCAGCCTTGGGACTGACTATGGCTACACCTTC.

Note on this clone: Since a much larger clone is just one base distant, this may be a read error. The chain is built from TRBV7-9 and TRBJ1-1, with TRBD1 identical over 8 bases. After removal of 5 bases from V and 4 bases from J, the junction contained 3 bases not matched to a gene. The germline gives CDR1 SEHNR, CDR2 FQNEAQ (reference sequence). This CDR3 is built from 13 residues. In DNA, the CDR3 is TGTGCCAGCAGCCGAGGACAGGGCACTGAAGCTTTCTTT. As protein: CASSRGQGTEAFF.

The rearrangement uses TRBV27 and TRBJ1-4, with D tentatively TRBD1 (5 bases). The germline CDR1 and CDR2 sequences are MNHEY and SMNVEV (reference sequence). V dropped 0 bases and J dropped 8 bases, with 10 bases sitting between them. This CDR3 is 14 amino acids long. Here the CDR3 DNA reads TGTGCCAGCAGTTTATCGCGGGGGAGGGAAAAACTGTTTTTT. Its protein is CASSLSRGREKLFF.

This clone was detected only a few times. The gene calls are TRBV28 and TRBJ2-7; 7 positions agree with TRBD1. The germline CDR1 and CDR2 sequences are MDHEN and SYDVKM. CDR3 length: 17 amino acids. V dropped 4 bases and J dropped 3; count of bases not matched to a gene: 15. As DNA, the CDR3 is TGTGCCAGCAGTTCGGGACAGTCCCTCATCCTTTACTACGAGCAGTACTTC. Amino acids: CASSSGQSLILYYEQYF.

CDR3: CASSLPPLEAFF. DNA of the CDR3: TGTGCCAGCAGTTTACCCCCCCTCGAAGCTTTCTTT. V gene TRBV28 combines with J gene TRBJ1-1; D is unclear. Germline assignment: CDR1 MDHEN and CDR2 SYDVKM. The V gene lost 2 bases and the J gene lost 8 bases, with 9 bases spanning the gap. This CDR3 contains 12 residues.

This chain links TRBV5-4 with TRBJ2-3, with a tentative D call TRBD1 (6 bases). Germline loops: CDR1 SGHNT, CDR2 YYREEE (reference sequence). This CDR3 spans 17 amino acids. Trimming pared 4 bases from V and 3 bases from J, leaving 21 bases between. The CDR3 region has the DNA TGTGCCAGCAGCCCCGTGTCAGGGGATTTAGGTACAGATACGCAGTATTTT. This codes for CASSPVSGDLGTDTQYF.

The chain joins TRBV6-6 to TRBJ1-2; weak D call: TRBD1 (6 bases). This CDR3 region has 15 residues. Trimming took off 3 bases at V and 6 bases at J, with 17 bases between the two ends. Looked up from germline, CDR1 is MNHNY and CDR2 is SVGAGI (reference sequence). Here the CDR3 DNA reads TGTGCCAGCAGTTATCGGACAGACGGAGTAGATGGCTACACCTTC. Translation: CASSYRTDGVDGYTF.

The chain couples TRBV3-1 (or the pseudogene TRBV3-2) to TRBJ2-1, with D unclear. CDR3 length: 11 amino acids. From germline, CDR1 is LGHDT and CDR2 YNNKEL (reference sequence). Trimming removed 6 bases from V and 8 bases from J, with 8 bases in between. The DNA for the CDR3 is TGTGCCAGCAGACAATCGGATGAGCAGTTCTTC. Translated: CASRQSDEQFF.

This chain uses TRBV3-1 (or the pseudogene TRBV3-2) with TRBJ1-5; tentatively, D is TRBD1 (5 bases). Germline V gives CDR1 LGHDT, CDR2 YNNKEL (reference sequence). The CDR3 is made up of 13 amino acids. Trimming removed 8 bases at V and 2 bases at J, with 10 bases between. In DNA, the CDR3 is TGTGCCAGCGGGCAGGGTGGCAATCAGCCCCAGCATTTT. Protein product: CASGQGGNQPQHF.

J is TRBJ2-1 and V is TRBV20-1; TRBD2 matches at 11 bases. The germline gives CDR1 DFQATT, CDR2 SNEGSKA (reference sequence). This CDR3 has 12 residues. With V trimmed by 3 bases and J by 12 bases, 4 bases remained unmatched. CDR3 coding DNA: TGCAGTGCTAGTTCTACTAGCGGGAGGCAGTTCTTC. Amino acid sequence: CSASSTSGRQFF.

CDR3 bases: TGTGCCAGCAGCCATTCCGACTCCCCCGTTCTGAACATTCAGTACTTC. Translating it yields CASSHSDSPVLNIQYF. This chain joins TRBV5-6 and TRBJ2-4; D is undetermined. V lost 4 bases and J lost 7, with 21 bases in between. Germline-derived CDR1 and CDR2 are SGHDT and YYEEEE. The CDR3 sequence is 16 residues long.

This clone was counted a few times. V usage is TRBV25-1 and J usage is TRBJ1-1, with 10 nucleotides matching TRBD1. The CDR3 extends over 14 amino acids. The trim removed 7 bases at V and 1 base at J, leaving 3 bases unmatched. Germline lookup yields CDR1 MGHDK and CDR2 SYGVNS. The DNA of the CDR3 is TGTGCCAGCACTCGACAGGGGGCGAACACTGAAGCTTTCTTT. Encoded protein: CASTRQGANTEAFF.

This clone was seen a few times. The CDR3 DNA reads as TGTGCCAGCAGCCTCAGGTCCCCCGGGACCCAGTACTTC. It is translated as CASSLRSPGTQYF. The chain has TRBV27 and TRBJ2-5; no clear D. CDR3 length: 13 amino acids. Germline CDR1 is MNHEY and CDR2 is SMNVEV (reference sequence). The V end was cut by 6 bases, the J end by 7 bases, with 15 bases between.

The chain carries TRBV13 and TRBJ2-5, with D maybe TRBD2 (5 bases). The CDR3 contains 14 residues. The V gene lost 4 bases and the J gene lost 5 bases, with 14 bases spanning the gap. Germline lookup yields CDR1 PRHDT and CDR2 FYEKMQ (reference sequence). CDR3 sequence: CASSSLWSGETQYF. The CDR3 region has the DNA TGTGCCAGCAGCTCCCTGTGGAGCGGCGAGACCCAGTACTTC.

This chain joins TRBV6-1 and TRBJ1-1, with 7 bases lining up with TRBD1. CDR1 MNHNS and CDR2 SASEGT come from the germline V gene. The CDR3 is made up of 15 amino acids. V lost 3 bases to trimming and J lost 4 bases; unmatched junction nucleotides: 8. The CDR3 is CASSEDDREGTEAFF. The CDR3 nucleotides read TGTGCCAGCAGTGAGGACGACAGGGAAGGCACTGAAGCTTTCTTT.

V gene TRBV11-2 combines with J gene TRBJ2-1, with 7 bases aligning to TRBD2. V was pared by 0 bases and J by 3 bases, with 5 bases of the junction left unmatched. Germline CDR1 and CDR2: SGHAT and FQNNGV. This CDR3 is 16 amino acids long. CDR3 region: CASSLDLGGSYNEQFF. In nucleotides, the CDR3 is TGTGCCAGCAGCTTAGATCTCGGCGGGAGCTACAATGAGCAGTTCTTC. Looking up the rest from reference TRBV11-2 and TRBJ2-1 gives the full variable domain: EAGVAQSPRYKIIEKRQSVAFWCNPISGHATLYWYQQILGQGPKLLIQFQNNGVVDDSQLPKDRFSAERLKGVDSTLKIQPAKLEDSAVYLCASSLDLGGSYNEQFFGPGTRLTVL.